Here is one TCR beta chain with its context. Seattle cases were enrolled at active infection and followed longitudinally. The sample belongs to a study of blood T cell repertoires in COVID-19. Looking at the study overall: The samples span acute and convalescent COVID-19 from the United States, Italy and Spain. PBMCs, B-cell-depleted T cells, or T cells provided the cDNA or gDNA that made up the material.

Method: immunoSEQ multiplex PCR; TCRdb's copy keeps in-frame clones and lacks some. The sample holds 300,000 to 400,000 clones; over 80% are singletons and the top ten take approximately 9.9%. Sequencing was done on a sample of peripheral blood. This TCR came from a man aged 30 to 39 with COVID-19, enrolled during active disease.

CDR3 region: CASSPSTSGRSNEQFF. Here the CDR3 DNA reads TGCGCCAGCAGCCCGTCGACTAGCGGGAGGTCCAATGAGCAGTTCTTC. V and J are TRBV5-1 and TRBJ2-1; the match to TRBD2 covers 13 bases. Per germline, CDR1 SGHRS and CDR2 YFSETQ. The CDR3 loop spans 16 amino acids. Trimming took 4 bases from V and 6 from J; bases not matched to a gene: 7. Combining the CDR3 with reference TRBV5-1 and TRBJ2-1 gives the whole variable domain KAGVTQTPRYLIKTRGQQVTLSCSPISGHRSVSWYQQTPGQGLQFLFEYFSETQRNKGNFPGRFSGRQFSNSRSEMNVSTLELGDSALYLCASSPSTSGRSNEQFFGPGTRLTVL.